Presented here are 15 T cell receptor beta chains from one specimen sequenced in a study of blood T cell repertoires in COVID-19 (dated by TCRdb to the early 2020s). Library generation was performed with the immunoSEQ multiplex PCR assay. The clones in this table, taken by TCRdb from immuneACCESS, are in-frame only. Not every clone is retained; where verified, under half of the shortfall comes from an unresolved V gene, and the cause of the rest is unknown. Across this sample there are fewer than 200,000 clones, with about 88% seen only once. The ten largest clones represent around 24% of the sample. Sequencing was done on a sample of peripheral blood. The receptors originated from a man in his 60s with acute or convalescent COVID-19.

This clone has just one count. The chain employs TRBV27 and TRBJ1-2; D not certain. The germline V gene encodes CDR1 MNHEY and CDR2 SMNVEV (reference sequence). This CDR3 spans 14 amino acids. V was cut by 1 base and J by 4 bases, with 10 bases left in between. The CDR3, as DNA: TGTGCCAGCAGTTTATATGCAGCGGGCTATGGCTACACCTTC. Residues: CASSLYAAGYGYTF.

V usage is TRBV9 and J usage is TRBJ2-5, with 12 nucleotides matching TRBD2. The V gene's germline CDR1 is SGDLS and CDR2 YYNGEE. CDR3 length: 15 amino acids. V was pared by 3 bases and J by 6 bases, with 6 bases of the junction left unmatched. This chain's CDR3 is CASSATSGSMKTQYF. The CDR3 coding sequence is TGTGCCAGCAGCGCGACTAGCGGGAGCATGAAGACCCAGTACTTC.

The V gene is TRBV13, the J gene TRBJ1-2; 7 nucleotides align to TRBD1. Trimming removed 3 bases from V and 1 base from J; junction bases left unmatched: 2. This CDR3 has 14 residues. The V gene's germline CDR1 is PRHDT and CDR2 FYEKMQ (reference sequence). CDR3 coding DNA: TGTGCCAGCAGCTTCCAGGGGGATAACTATGGCTACACCTTC. This gives the protein CASSFQGDNYGYTF.

This clone was detected a few times. The chain combines TRBV2 with TRBJ2-3; 7 bases match TRBD2. The ends lost 7 bases at V and 5 bases at J; junction bases unmatched: 9. Per germline, CDR1 SNHLY and CDR2 FYNNEI. The CDR3 runs to 14 residues. As DNA, the CDR3 is TGTGCCAGCACCGGCGGCGGGGGAAGAGATACGCAGTATTTT. Amino acids: CASTGGGGRDTQYF.

The chain carries TRBV20-1 and TRBJ1-1; D unresolved. The CDR3 has 14 amino acids. The germline gives CDR1 DFQATT, CDR2 SNEGSKA (reference sequence). V dropped 3 bases and J dropped 0 bases, with 11 bases sitting between them. This CDR3 is CSASPEGMNTEAFF. The CDR3 bases are TGCAGTGCTAGTCCAGAGGGAATGAACACTGAAGCTTTCTTT.

The genes are TRBV18 and TRBJ1-1; D possibly corresponds to TRBD1 (5 bases). The CDR3 runs 14 residues. Germline-derived CDR1 and CDR2 are KGHSH and LQKENI. The V end was cut by 3 bases, the J end by 1 base, with 9 bases between. The CDR3 DNA follows: TGTGCCAGCTCACCGCTTGACAGGAACACTGAAGCTTTCTTT. This gives the protein CASSPLDRNTEAFF.

The chain has TRBV15 and TRBJ1-2; 12 bases fit TRBD1. The J segment lost 0 bases and the V segment lost 6 bases, leaving 11 bases of the junction unmatched. The germline V gene has CDR1 LNHNV and CDR2 YYDKDF (reference sequence). The CDR3 has 18 amino acids. The CDR3 loop reads CATSRGAGTGGTNYGYTF. The CDR3 DNA follows: TGTGCCACCAGTCGAGGGGCCGGGACAGGGGGCACTAACTATGGCTACACCTTC.

The chain couples TRBV6-5 to TRBJ1-2; 8 bases match TRBD1. Germline CDR1 MNHEY, CDR2 SVGAGI. V trimming: 6 bases; J trimming: 8 bases; junction bases outside the gene matches: 11. This CDR3 is 14 amino acids long. In nucleotides, the CDR3 is TGTGCCAGCAGGAACACGGGACAGGTCCAGGGCTACACCTTC. Its translation: CASRNTGQVQGYTF.

The chain employs TRBV6-6 and TRBJ2-2, with a weak D call TRBD2 (6 bases). Germline V gene sequence: CDR1 MNHNY, CDR2 SVGAGI (reference sequence). The CDR3 contains 16 residues. Trimming pared 5 bases from V and 3 bases from J, leaving 16 bases between. CDR3 coding DNA: TGTGCCAGCAGTCGAGCGCGGGGCGCGGACACCGGGGAGCTGTTTTTT. The encoded protein is CASSRARGADTGELFF.

V usage is TRBV27 and J usage is TRBJ1-1; D unresolved. The CDR3 length is 16 residues. Germline V gives CDR1 MNHEY, CDR2 SMNVEV (reference sequence). V shed 2 bases and J shed 4 bases, with 17 bases lying between them. The CDR3 loop reads CASSLSRQRSSTEAFF. As DNA, the CDR3 is TGTGCCAGCAGTTTAAGTCGGCAGAGGTCGAGCACTGAAGCTTTCTTT.

V and J are TRBV25-1 and TRBJ1-1; D might be TRBD1 (6 bases). The germline V gene encodes CDR1 MGHDK and CDR2 SYGVNS. V was pared by 5 bases and J by 3 bases, with 10 bases between. The CDR3 is 13 amino acids. The CDR3: CASSSDRYTEAFF. CDR3 DNA: TGTGCCAGCAGTTCTGACAGGTACACTGAAGCTTTCTTT. Supplemented by reference TRBV25-1 and TRBJ1-1, the full variable domain reads EADIYQTPRYLVIGTGKKITLECSQTMGHDKMYWYQQDPGMELHLIHYSYGVNSTEKGDLSSESTVSRIRTEHFPLTLESARPSHTSQYLCASSSDRYTEAFFGQGTRLTVV.

Concerning this clone itself: This CDR3 is also generated by other DNA sequences in the sample. The chain uses TRBV7-2 and TRBJ1-1, with a weak D call TRBD1 (6 bases). Germline V CDR1 and CDR2: SGHTA, FQGNSA. The CDR3 has 13 residues. The V gene lost 3 bases and the J gene lost 1 base, with 6 bases spanning the gap. Here the CDR3 DNA reads TGTGCCAGCAGCTTGACAGGGAACACTGAAGCTTTCTTT. Amino acids: CASSLTGNTEAFF.

The chain joins TRBV27 to TRBJ2-5; D is possibly TRBD1 (6 bases). CDR1 and CDR2 (germline): MNHEY, SMNVEV (reference sequence). The CDR3 spans 13 residues. Trimming left V 6 bases short and J 4 bases short, with 12 bases between. CDR3 residues: CASRLLRGETQYF. Here the CDR3 DNA reads TGTGCCAGCAGGCTTCTCAGGGGAGAGACCCAGTACTTC.

The J gene is TRBJ2-2, the V gene TRBV6-5; a weak D match, TRBD1 (5 bases). The germline V gene encodes CDR1 MNHEY and CDR2 SVGAGI. The V and J ends lost 7 bases and 3 bases respectively, with 12 bases between them. The CDR3 totals 14 residues. CDR3 residues: CASKETAYTGELFF. CDR3 nucleotides: TGTGCCAGCAAGGAGACAGCGTACACCGGGGAGCTGTTTTTT.

This clone was counted between two and nine times. The V and J genes are TRBV6-4 and TRBJ2-2; TRBD2 is a possible D gene (5 bases). This CDR3 comprises 16 residues. The ends were cut back, 5 bases at V and 4 bases at J, with 17 bases in the middle. Germline values: CDR1 MRHNA, CDR2 SNTAGT. CDR3 sequence: CASSPVPGSVTGELFF. The DNA of the CDR3 is TGTGCCAGCAGTCCGGTGCCGGGGTCGGTCACCGGGGAGCTGTTTTTT.